This is a list of T cell receptor beta chains from one sample in a study of cytomegalovirus exposure and HLA in healthy donors. The assay was immunoSEQ multiplex PCR, and TCRdb's table has in-frame clones only and misses some. The sample carries about 95,000 clones, more than 70% recorded once. The specimen was PBMCs. These TCRs come from a man between 18 and 29 years old in good health and CMV-seropositive. Both conserved end residues are trimmed from each CDR3.

TRBJ2-1 TRBV7-2 ASSSVGGGEQF
TRBJ1-1 TRBV7-7 ASSPADSPEAF
TRBJ1-1 TRBV4-2 ASRLTENTEAF
TRBJ2-5 TRBV28 ASSLGLAGGIQTQY
TRBJ2-3 TRBV7-2 ASSLPGGTDTQY
TRBJ1-4 TRBV5-1 ASSLAGRGGNEKLF
TRBJ2-3 TRBV14 ASSLPGLAGASDTQY
TRBJ2-5 TRBV5-5 ASTPGVQETQY
TRBJ1-5 TRBV10-3 AISEQAGASQPQH
TRBJ1-4 TRBV7-8 ASSRRDRGRGEKLF
TRBJ2-5 TRBV7-9 ASSLALGGPRETQY
TRBJ2-2 TRBV7-7 ASGTLPNTGELF
TRBJ1-5 TRBV19 ASSIVGQGTNSNQPQH
TRBJ2-1 TRBV27 ASNPGTGPTNEQF
TRBJ2-7 TRBV6-1 ASSEQYTYEQY
TRBJ1-1 TRBV6-5 ASSLTPGQGVSEAF
TRBJ1-4 TRBV7-8 ASSLSNPGQAATNEKLF
TRBJ2-3 TRBV5-1 ASSSGTSGPVTDTQY
TRBJ1-6 TRBV19 ASSMRQGEVNSPLH
TRBJ2-7 TRBV19 ASRQAATYEQY
TRBJ2-5 TRBV4-2 ASSQDRAGAGETQY
TRBJ2-1 TRBV7-2 ASSLALGGKGSYNEQF
TRBJ2-7 TRBV7-8 ASSLDHYEQY
- TRBV5-1 ASSLLTGIEYEQY
TRBJ1-5 TRBV30 AWTGQNNQPQH
TRBJ2-7 TRBV5-1 ASSLAGGLTYEQY
TRBJ2-1 TRBV15 ATSRHKTSGFSYNEQF
TRBJ2-7 TRBV30 AWSVARGPGEQY
TRBJ1-1 TRBV19 ASSISGEKGNTEAF
TRBJ1-2 TRBV7-8 ASSLKGADGYT
TRBJ2-3 TRBV7-7 ASSFDRTDMQY
TRBJ1-1 TRBV18 ASSQWTGGTTEAF
TRBJ2-5 TRBV14 ASSLGLAGGFQETQY
TRBJ1-2 TRBV5-1 ASSLAVMPTELYGYT
TRBJ1-4 TRBV6-1 ASSEGLQGSEKLF
TRBJ1-1 TRBV5-4 ASSLWSDTEAF
TRBJ1-1 TRBV10-3 AIKQGPMNTEAF
TRBJ2-1 TRBV7-2 ASSVSGGANNEQF
TRBJ2-7 TRBV2 ASRADRGAGDEQY
TRBJ1-5 TRBV28 ASSSAGSNQPQH
TRBJ2-1 TRBV12-5 ASGLGSGMDEQF
- TRBV28 ASSPGDISYEQY
TRBJ2-1 TRBV18 ASSPAGGRSYNEQF
TRBJ2-7 TRBV7-9 ASSLRLRSPGHDYEQY
TRBJ2-5 TRBV7-3 ASSPGTGRETQY
TRBJ2-7 TRBV28 ASRQVNHYEQY
TRBJ2-5 TRBV4-1 ASSQRQGIGKETQY
TRBJ2-7 TRBV7-6 ASSTGTGTLYEQY
TRBJ2-6 TRBV5-1 ASSLTPPGANVLT
TRBJ2-1 TRBV7-9 ASSLFRTSYNEQF
TRBJ1-2 TRBV28 ASISQRPNYGYT
TRBJ1-4 TRBV15 ATSTRTGGGGTNEKLF
TRBJ1-1 TRBV5-4 ASRSDSRNTEAF